A selection of T cell receptor beta chains follows, all from one sample in a study of T and B cells in COVID-19 patients. TCRdb reprocessed the multiplex PCR reads with MiXCR, giving one entry per CDR3 protein. The table has roughly 4,700 distinct CDR3 sequences, over 25% seen once. Sequences were obtained from blood. Receptors originate from a human donor with active COVID-19. CDR3s include the opening cysteine and the closing phenylalanine or tryptophan. Each record gives: clone size, J gene, D gene, V gene, CDR3 DNA, CDR3 protein. D genes are given only for firm matches. Where a row states a size, it is once, few, many or the class of an expanded clone; other rows omit it.

once,TRBJ2-3,TRBD1,TRBV27,TGTGCCAGCAGACCCGGACAGGGGGCGAAGGATACGCAGTATTTT,CASRPGQGAKDTQYF
NA,TRBJ2-3,TRBD1,TRBV19,TGTGCCAGTAGTACGCCGCACTATTTCCTACAGGGGGCGAAGGATACGCAGTATTTT,CASSTPHYFLQGAKDTQYF
NA,TRBJ2-7,TRBD2,TRBV4-3,TGCGCCAGCAGCCTCGGACTAGCGGAAAACTACGAGCAGTACTTC,CASSLGLAENYEQYF
NA,TRBJ2-3,TRBD2,TRBV5-1,TGCGCCAGCAGCTCTTTTCAACTAGCGGGAGGGACAGATACGCAGTATTTT,CASSSFQLAGGTDTQYF
medium-sized,TRBJ2-7,NA,TRBV6-5,TGTGCCAGCTCCCATTGGGCAGCACTCTACGAGCAGTACTTC,CASSHWAALYEQYF
large,TRBJ1-4,NA,TRBV30,TGTGCCTGGAGTGTGGGACGAAAACTGTTTTTT,CAWSVGRKLFF
few,TRBJ2-1,TRBD2,TRBV10-3,TGTGCCATCGGGACTAGCGGGTTTAGCTCCTACAATGAGCAGTTCTTC,CAIGTSGFSSYNEQFF
NA,TRBJ1-1,TRBD1,TRBV5-6,TGTGCCAGCAGCTCGGGACAGGGGGACACTGAAGCTTTCTTT,CASSSGQGDTEAFF
few,TRBJ2-1,NA,TRBV7-9,TGTGCCAGCAGTGGCGGGGCTCACTCTGCCAATGAGCAGTTCTTC,CASSGGAHSANEQFF
medium-sized,TRBJ2-7,NA,TRBV19,TGTGCCAGTAGGGGAGCGGTCTCCTACGAGCAGTACTTC,CASRGAVSYEQYF
NA,TRBJ1-1,NA,TRBV2,TGTGCCAGCAGTGAAGGAGGAACAGCTTTGAACACTGAAGCTTTCTTT,CASSEGGTALNTEAFF
few,TRBJ2-7,TRBD1,TRBV7-9,TGTGCCAGCAGCTCCAGACAGGGTAGCTACGAGCAGTACTTC,CASSSRQGSYEQYF
NA,TRBJ2-1,NA,TRBV7-9,TGTGCCAGCAGCGATAGCGGAGTCTCCTACAATGAGCAGTTCTTC,CASSDSGVSYNEQFF
NA,TRBJ1-6,NA,TRBV20-1,TGCAGTGCTAGTCCTGAGGGGTCCTATAATTCACCCCTCCACTTT,CSASPEGSYNSPLHF
medium-sized,TRBJ2-7,NA,TRBV30,TGTGCCTGGAGTGTCCCCGAGACAGGCTCCTACGAGCAGTACTTC,CAWSVPETGSYEQYF
NA,TRBJ1-5,NA,TRBV4-3,TGCGCCAGCAGCCAAGGTATGCGTCAGCCCCAGCATTTT,CASSQGMRQPQHF
medium-sized,TRBJ2-4,NA,TRBV6-6,TGTGCCAGCAGTACCTCATTGGACATTCAGTACTTC,CASSTSLDIQYF
NA,TRBJ2-7,NA,TRBV5-1,TGCGCCAGCAGCTTTGGTAGGGGGCAGGACTACTACGAGCAGTACTTC,CASSFGRGQDYYEQYF
few,TRBJ2-1,TRBD2,TRBV10-3,TGTGCCATCAGTGGGTGGGCTAGCGGGAGTAACAATGAGCAGTTCTTC,CAISGWASGSNNEQFF
medium-sized,TRBJ1-5,NA,TRBV6-2/TRBV6-3,TGTGCCAGCAGGACCTTCGGGGGAAATCAGCCCCAGCATTTT,CASRTFGGNQPQHF
many,TRBJ1-1,TRBD1,TRBV19,TGTGCCAGTAGTATATACAGGGGTCCTGGAGTGAACACTGAAGCTTTCTTT,CASSIYRGPGVNTEAFF
NA,TRBJ1-5,NA,TRBV20-1,TGCAGTGCTAGAGAGGATGGGAATCAGCCCCAGCATTTT,CSAREDGNQPQHF
medium-sized,TRBJ2-1,TRBD1,TRBV27,TGTGCCAGCAGTTTATCCGGGACAGCGTACAATGAGCAGTTCTTC,CASSLSGTAYNEQFF
medium-sized,TRBJ2-7,TRBD1,TRBV30,TGTGCCTGGAGAGGCGGTAAGGGACAGGCCTCCCTAGTGACCTACGAGCAGTACTTC,CAWRGGKGQASLVTYEQYF
NA,TRBJ2-1,NA,TRBV4-2,TGTGCCAGCAGCCAAGATAATATGTGGGAGAAGAACGCCAATGAGCAGTTCTTC,CASSQDNMWEKNANEQFF
medium-sized,TRBJ2-1,TRBD1,TRBV27,TGTGCCAGCAGTATTTCAGGGGGATCAGGGGGTGAGCAGTTCTTC,CASSISGGSGGEQFF
few,TRBJ2-2,NA,TRBV6-2/TRBV6-3,TGTGCCAGCAGTAGAGGAGCGGGCCTCAAGGCCGGGGAGCTGTTTTTT,CASSRGAGLKAGELFF
NA,TRBJ1-2,NA,TRBV6-5,TGTGCCAGCAGTCCCCGCGGGGACGGGCAGGGGTATGGCTACACCTTC,CASSPRGDGQGYGYTF
NA,TRBJ1-6,TRBD1,TRBV5-1,TGCGCCAGCAGGTCCGACAGGGAGTATTCACCCCTCCACTTT,CASRSDREYSPLHF
NA,TRBJ2-3,NA,TRBV12-3/TRBV12-4,TGTGCCAGCAGTAAAAGCACAGATACGCAGTATTTT,CASSKSTDTQYF
few,TRBJ1-1,NA,TRBV6-2/TRBV6-3,TGTGCCAGCAGTTACGGGCCTCTGAACACTGAAGCTTTCTTT,CASSYGPLNTEAFF
medium-sized,TRBJ2-2,NA,TRBV27,TGTGCCAGCAGACCCGGGACTTTGAACACCGGGGAGCTGTTTTTT,CASRPGTLNTGELFF
few,TRBJ2-5,TRBD1,TRBV20-1,TGCAGTGCTAGAGATCGGGGTGGGACAGTCCAAGAGACCCAGTACTTC,CSARDRGGTVQETQYF
medium-sized,TRBJ2-3,NA,TRBV29-1,TGCAGCGTTTTTCAGCCAGATACGCAGTATTTT,CSVFQPDTQYF
few,TRBJ1-1,TRBD1,TRBV5-6,TGTGCCAGCAGCCTCTTTAGACAGGGGGAAGCTTTCTTT,CASSLFRQGEAFF